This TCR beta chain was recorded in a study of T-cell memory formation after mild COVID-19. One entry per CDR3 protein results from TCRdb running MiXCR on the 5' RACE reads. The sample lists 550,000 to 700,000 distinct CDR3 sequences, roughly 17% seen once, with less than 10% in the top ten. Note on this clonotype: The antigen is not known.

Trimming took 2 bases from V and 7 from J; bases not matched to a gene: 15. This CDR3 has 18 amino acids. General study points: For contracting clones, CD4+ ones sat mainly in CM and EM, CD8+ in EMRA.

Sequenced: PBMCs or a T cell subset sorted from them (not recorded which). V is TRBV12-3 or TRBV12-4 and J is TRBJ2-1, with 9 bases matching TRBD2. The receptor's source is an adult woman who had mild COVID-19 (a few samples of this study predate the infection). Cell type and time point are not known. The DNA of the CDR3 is TGTGCCAGCAGTTTAATTTTGGTTTCGGCGGGGGGGTTAAATGAGCAGTTCTTC. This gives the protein CASSLILVSAGGLNEQFF.